Following are 29 T cell receptor beta chains from one sample sequenced in a study of T cells in Graves' hyperthyroidism and ophthalmopathy. Template material for amplifying TCR beta CDR3 regions consisted of RNA transcripts. In the first-round RT-PCR of the TCR CDR3, the HTBI primer set was used. TCRdb reprocessed the multiplex PCR reads via MiXCR and lists one record per CDR3 protein. Here the sample spans about 570,000 distinct CDR3 sequences, roughly 50% being singletons. The sequencing sample was made of peripheral blood or thyroid tissue (not recorded which). The receptors originated from an adult woman with Graves' disease, either hyperthyroidism or ophthalmopathy (not recorded which).

Concerning this clonotype itself: An end of the junction differs from the germline gene, which may be a read error. The J gene is TRBJ1-2, the V gene TRBV25-1; TRBD1 agrees at 7 bases. The germline V gene has CDR1 MGHDK and CDR2 SYGVNS. The CDR3 runs to 15 residues. The CDR3 is CASSDDMGQLYDYTF. CDR3 DNA sequence: TGTGCCAGCAGCGACGACATGGGACAGCTCTATGACTACACCTTC.

Ten or more counts support this clonotype. The chain recombines TRBV20-1 with TRBJ1-2; D not certain. The V gene's germline CDR1 is DFQATT and CDR2 SNEGSKA (reference sequence). CDR3 length: 14 amino acids. V lost 1 base to trimming and J lost 3 bases, with 12 bases between them. The CDR3 bases are TGCAGTGCTAGAGTATCGGTCCAGGACTATGGCTACACCTTC. Its protein product is CSARVSVQDYGYTF.

Details on this clonotype: No conserved phenylalanine or tryptophan is present at the end of the CDR3, so a read error is the likely explanation. The limits of the CDR3 on the DNA are not certain, so only TCRdb's listed CDR3 is given. The gene calls are TRBV4-1 and TRBJ2-6; the D segment call TRBD1 is taken from the table without a DNA check. The length of the CDR3 is 9 amino acids, counting both ends. The germline V gene has CDR1 MGHRA and CDR2 YSYEKL. The CDR3 loop reads CASSQDRTG.

The chain joins TRBV19 to TRBJ2-7; D gene uncertain. Trimming pared 5 bases from V and 5 bases from J, leaving 13 bases between. The CDR3 is 13 amino acids. Germline-derived CDR1 and CDR2 are LNHDA and SQIVND (reference sequence). CDR3 amino acids: CASSETPDHEQYF. The CDR3 DNA sequence: TGTGCCAGTAGTGAAACGCCAGATCACGAGCAGTACTTC.

The chain recombines TRBV12-3 or TRBV12-4 with TRBJ2-6; the match to TRBD1 covers 9 bases. V dropped 6 bases and J dropped 4; count of bases not matched to a gene: 10. The CDR3 runs to 17 residues. CDR3: CASSQGQGLWGANVLTF. The CDR3 DNA reads TGTGCCAGCAGCCAGGGACAGGGCCTTTGGGGGGCCAACGTCCTGACTTTC.

The V and J genes are TRBV2 and TRBJ1-5; the D is unclear. CDR3 length: 13 amino acids. V was shortened by 6 bases and J by 7 bases, with 13 bases between the two germline ends. Germline V gene data show CDR1 as SNHLY and CDR2 as FYNNEI. CDR3 region: CASRGPTGQPQHF. The CDR3 coding sequence is TGTGCCAGCAGAGGGCCGACCGGCCAGCCCCAGCATTTT.

This clonotype has at least ten counts. The chain carries TRBV9 and TRBJ2-7; 13 bases are shared with TRBD2. J gave up 2 bases and V 2 bases, and 1 base lay outside the gene matches. CDR3 size: 15 residues. Per the germline V gene, CDR1 is SGDLS and CDR2 is YYNGEE. The CDR3 coding sequence is TGTGCCAGCAGCGTCGGACTAGCGGGGGCCTACGAGCAGTACTTC. It codes for CASSVGLAGAYEQYF.

A few counts support this clonotype. CDR3 bases: TGTGCCACCAGCAGAGACCCGGACAGGGTAAATTCACCCCTCCACTTT. It is translated as CATSRDPDRVNSPLHF. The V call is TRBV15, the J call TRBJ1-6; 8 nucleotides line up with TRBD1. From germline, CDR1 is LNHNV and CDR2 YYDKDF (reference sequence). This CDR3 has 16 residues. Trimming removed 0 bases from V and 7 bases from J; junction bases left unmatched: 5.

Worth noting for this clonotype: This clone may be a read error of a much larger clone one base away. The chain recombines TRBV28 with TRBJ1-1; the match to TRBD1 covers 7 bases. With 2 bases clipped from V and 4 bases from J, the junction kept 10 bases outside the gene matches. CDR1 MDHEN and CDR2 SYDVKM come from the germline V gene. The CDR3 contains 16 residues. The CDR3 nucleotides are TGTGCCAGCAGTTTACGGCAGGGGGTTATCGGCACTGAAGCTTTCTTT. Translated: CASSLRQGVIGTEAFF.

The chain couples TRBV2 to TRBJ1-2; D possibly corresponds to TRBD1 (5 bases). The CDR3 has 11 residues. Germline V CDR1 and CDR2: SNHLY, FYNNEI. Trimming removed 7 bases from V and 8 bases from J, with 11 bases in between. In nucleotides, the CDR3 is TGTGCCAGCAAAGAGGGGTTGGGCTACACCTTC. Protein sequence: CASKEGLGYTF. The full variable domain, in which reference TRBV2 and TRBJ1-2 provide the parts outside the CDR3, is EPEVTQTPSHQVTQMGQEVILRCVPISNHLYFYWYRQILGQKVEFLVSFYNNEISEKSEIFDDQFSVERPDGSNFTLKIRSTKLEDSAMYFCASKEGLGYTFGSGTRLTVV.

This sequence joins TRBV29-1 and TRBJ2-7; D is perhaps TRBD2 (6 bases). The ends were cut back, 6 bases at V and 0 bases at J, with 15 bases in the middle. The germline V gene has CDR1 SQVTM and CDR2 ANQGSEA. The length of the CDR3 is 14 residues. DNA for the CDR3: TGCAGCGTCACGGGACTTTCAAGCTCCTACGAGCAGTACTTC. Its translation is CSVTGLSSSYEQYF.

This clonotype has a single count. Since the CDR3 does not end with the conserved phenylalanine or tryptophan, this likely comes from a read error. Because the CDR3's place on the DNA is in doubt, the DNA is left out and the CDR3 is given as listed by TCRdb. The chain links TRBV15 to TRBJ2-2; TRBD1 was called by the table and not checked on the DNA. Germline CDR1 LNHNV, CDR2 YYDKDF (reference sequence). The CDR3 spans 16 residues, counting both ends. The CDR3 protein is CATSRGTGGMPGSCFL.

J is TRBJ1-5 and V is TRBV15; 9 nucleotides match TRBD1. The CDR3 totals 16 residues. Germline V gene lookup returns CDR1 LNHNV and CDR2 YYDKDF (reference sequence). The J segment lost 4 bases and the V segment lost 3 bases, leaving 7 bases of the junction unmatched. The CDR3 sequence is CATSSPGTGPNQPQHF. In DNA, the CDR3 is TGTGCCACCAGCAGCCCCGGGACAGGGCCTAATCAGCCCCAGCATTTT.

The genes are TRBV28 and TRBJ2-2; D is undetermined. CDR1 is MDHEN, CDR2 SYDVKM, per germline. V gave up 8 bases and J gave up 7 bases, with 8 bases separating them. There are 11 residues in the CDR3. The CDR3: CASLFGGELFF. The CDR3 DNA reads as TGTGCCAGCTTATTTGGCGGGGAGCTGTTTTTT.

The chain couples TRBV30 to TRBJ2-7; 7 positions match TRBD1. From germline, CDR1 is GTSNPN and CDR2 SVGIG (reference sequence). With V trimmed by 4 bases and J by 9 bases, 12 bases remained unmatched. CDR3 length: 13 amino acids. CDR3 sequence reads: CAWIRDRPFAQYF. The CDR3 region has the DNA TGTGCCTGGATCCGGGACAGACCATTTGCGCAGTACTTC.

Of note for this clonotype: Germline and junction disagree at one end, which may indicate a read error. V is TRBV7-2 and J is TRBJ2-6; no firm D call. Looked up from germline, CDR1 is SGHTA and CDR2 is FQGNSA. The CDR3 runs to 12 residues. CDR3 sequence reads: CAGSLRANVLTF. For the CDR3, the DNA is TGTGCCGGCAGCTTAAGGGCCAACGTCCTGACTTTC.

The V call is TRBV12-3 or TRBV12-4, the J call TRBJ1-1; D unresolved. The CDR3 runs to 14 residues. Trimming shortened V by 3 bases and J by 10 bases, and 18 bases separated the two germline ends. The CDR3 sequence is CASSLASADQAAFF. In nucleotides, the CDR3 is TGTGCCAGCAGTTTGGCCAGCGCAGATCAGGCAGCTTTCTTT.

About this clonotype itself: Germline is not matched at one junction end, which may reflect a read error. J is TRBJ2-6 and V is TRBV9; TRBD1 aligns across 7 bases. Germline assignment: CDR1 SGDLS and CDR2 YYNGEE. There are 15 residues in the CDR3. The CDR3 DNA follows: TGTGCCAGCAGCGTAGCTGGGGCAGGGGGCAACGTCCTGACTTTC. Residues: CASSVAGAGGNVLTF.

This clonotype was observed once. CDR3 DNA sequence: TGTGCCAGCAGAGAACCGGGACAGGGGGTTCACACTGAAGCTTTCTTT. It encodes CASREPGQGVHTEAFF. The V call is TRBV2, the J call TRBJ1-1; 11 bases align to TRBD1. The CDR3 runs 16 residues. The germline V gene encodes CDR1 SNHLY and CDR2 FYNNEI. J was trimmed by 3 bases and V by 6 bases; bases with no gene match: 9.

With regard to this clonotype: Since the CDR3 does not end with the conserved phenylalanine or tryptophan, this likely comes from a read error. The limits of the CDR3 on the DNA are not certain, so only TCRdb's listed CDR3 is given. V and J are TRBV7-9 and TRBJ1-3. From its first to its last residue, the CDR3 has 10 amino acids. CDR1 and CDR2 (germline): SEHNR, FQNEAQ (reference sequence). The CDR3 protein is CASSLGLAGS.

This clonotype was counted only a few times. The rearrangement joins TRBV7-6 to TRBJ1-1; 7 nucleotides agree with TRBD1. V was clipped by 5 bases and J by 1 base; unmatched bases: 16. Germline V lookup: CDR1 SGHVS, CDR2 FNYEAQ. The CDR3 runs to 18 residues. The CDR3 protein is CASSQDTGQSWRNTEAFF. CDR3 bases: TGTGCCAGCAGCCAAGATACGGGACAGTCATGGCGGAACACTGAAGCTTTCTTT.

This clonotype was detected ten times or more. The chain couples TRBV4-1 to TRBJ2-7; TRBD2 aligns across 10 bases. The trim removed 3 bases at V and 0 bases at J, leaving 11 bases unmatched. Germline V gene data show CDR1 as MGHRA and CDR2 as YSYEKL. The CDR3 contains 18 residues. CDR3 in amino acids: CASSQVGLAEGPSYEQYF. The CDR3 region has the DNA TGCGCCAGCAGCCAGGTTGGACTAGCGGAGGGACCCTCCTACGAGCAGTACTTC.

This chain connects TRBV10-3 to TRBJ1-2, with a possible D match to TRBD1 (5 bases). Per the germline V gene, CDR1 is ENHRY and CDR2 is SYGVKD. The CDR3 runs 16 residues. V lost 4 bases and J 3 bases, leaving 18 bases between the germline ends. CDR3 residues: CAISVPRGRTDYGYTF. The CDR3 DNA reads as TGTGCCATCAGTGTGCCGCGGGGCAGAACAGACTATGGCTACACCTTC.

This clonotype occurred many times. The chain combines TRBV12-3 or TRBV12-4 with TRBJ2-5, with a possible D match to TRBD2 (6 bases). The CDR3 covers 13 residues. With 3 bases removed from V and 4 bases from J, the gap between germline ends came to 9 bases. The CDR3 here is CASSFVGGETQYF. CDR3 coding DNA: TGTGCCAGCAGTTTCGTGGGAGGAGAGACCCAGTACTTC.

The chain combines TRBV5-6 with TRBJ1-6; 8 nucleotides line up with TRBD1. Germline-derived CDR1 and CDR2 are SGHDT and YYEEEE. CDR3 length: 14 amino acids. V lost 5 bases to trimming and J lost 7 bases; unmatched junction nucleotides: 5. CDR3 residues: CASRHRGTNSPLHF. CDR3 in DNA: TGTGCCAGCAGACACAGGGGGACGAATTCACCCCTCCACTTT.

V usage is TRBV7-9 and J usage is TRBJ2-7; 7 bases map to TRBD2. Gene TRBJ2-1 matches the end of the DNA better, so the J call may be wrong. The germline gives CDR1 SEHNR, CDR2 FQNEAQ (reference sequence). This CDR3 has 14 amino acids. For the CDR3, the DNA is TGTGCCAGCAGCCAAACGGGAGGCGGCAATGAGCAGTTCTTC. Its translation: CASSQTGGGNEQFF.

Of note for this clonotype: An end of the junction does not agree with germline; a read error may underlie this. This chain uses TRBV10-1 with TRBJ1-1; D is perhaps TRBD1 (5 bases). The germline V gene encodes CDR1 WNHNN and CDR2 SYGVQD (reference sequence). The CDR3 loop spans 18 amino acids. CDR3 protein: CASSPTLRLLTAIAEAFF. In nucleotides, the CDR3 is TGTGCCAGCAGCCCCACTCTTCGTTTACTGACAGCCATAGCTGAAGCTTTCTTT.

This chain joins TRBV4-2 and TRBJ2-7; a possible D gene is TRBD2 (6 bases). The ends were cut back, 0 bases at V and 1 base at J, with 10 bases in the middle. The CDR3 loop spans 15 amino acids. CDR1 and CDR2 (germline): LGHNA, YNFKEQ. The CDR3: CASSQDPGTSYEQYF. CDR3 DNA: TGTGCCAGCAGCCAAGATCCCGGGACTTCCTACGAGCAGTACTTC.

V is TRBV12-3 or TRBV12-4 and J is TRBJ1-1; D is uncertain. V was pared by 7 bases and J by 10 bases, with 16 bases between. CDR3 size: 12 residues. This chain's CDR3 is CASNSRFSGAFF. CDR3 bases: TGTGCCAGCAACAGCCGATTCTCTGGAGCTTTCTTT.